These T cell receptor beta chains were read from a single sample in a study of spatial heterogeneity in lung cancer. From the 5' RACE reads, TCRdb called clonotypes with MiXCR, one entry per CDR3 protein. The repertoire holds 40,000 to 45,000 distinct CDR3 sequences, about an eighth seen once, with 50% to 65% in the top ten. The sample was PBMCs, taken at surgery. Source of these receptors: a male donor with early-stage non-small cell lung cancer. The CDR3 runs from the conserved cysteine through the conserved F or W. A D gene is named only where the DNA matches it firmly. Some rows mark clone size as missing; the rest say once, few, many or name a class of expanded clone.

j_call | v_call | clone_size | d_call | cdr3_aa | cdr3_nt
TRBJ1-1 | TRBV7-8 | . | . | CASRVRENTEAFF | TGTGCCAGCAGGGTAAGGGAGAACACTGAAGCTTTCTTT
TRBJ1-1 | TRBV7-6 | few | TRBD1 | CASSPGRGQTEAFF | TGTGCCAGCAGCCCCGGGAGGGGGCAAACTGAAGCTTTCTTT
TRBJ2-5 | TRBV12-3/TRBV12-4 | few | . | CASSFGGQEGETQYF | TGTGCCAGCAGTTTCGGGGGTCAGGAGGGAGAGACCCAGTACTTC
TRBJ1-1 | TRBV5-1 | . | . | CASRSGENTEAFF | TGCGCCAGCAGGTCTGGGGAGAACACTGAAGCTTTCTTT
TRBJ1-5 | TRBV27 | . | . | CASSLRGGLGQPQHF | TGTGCCAGCAGTTTAAGAGGGGGGTTAGGTCAGCCCCAGCATTTT
TRBJ2-3 | TRBV20-1 | many | . | CSARGTQGVGDTQYF | TGCAGTGCTAGAGGGACACAGGGTGTCGGAGATACGCAGTATTTT
TRBJ2-1 | TRBV5-1 | few | . | CASSQDPSGEQFF | TGCGCCAGCAGCCAGGACCCCTCCGGTGAGCAGTTCTTC
TRBJ2-7 | TRBV5-1 | many | . | CASAGGSAMEQYF | TGCGCCAGCGCCGGGGGTAGCGCCATGGAGCAGTACTTC
TRBJ1-4 | TRBV13 | . | TRBD1 | CASSLRQGAREKLFF | TGTGCCAGCAGCCTCCGACAGGGGGCGAGGGAAAAACTGTTTTTT
TRBJ2-2 | TRBV11-3 | . | TRBD2 | CASSLAGGPSDTGELFF | TGTGCCAGCAGCTTAGCGGGAGGTCCATCGGACACCGGGGAGCTGTTTTTT
TRBJ2-3 | TRBV27 | few | . | CASSTRQFGRGGPSTDTQYF | TGTGCCAGCAGTACCCGACAATTTGGCCGTGGGGGGCCTAGCACAGATACGCAGTATTTT
TRBJ1-5 | TRBV12-3/TRBV12-4 | . | . | CASSLTSNQSQHF | TGTGCCAGCAGTTTAACTAGCAATCAGTCCCAGCATTTT
TRBJ1-2 | TRBV12-3/TRBV12-4 | few | . | CASSYGGYTF | TGTGCCAGCAGTTACGGAGGCTACACCTTC
TRBJ2-7 | TRBV15 | . | TRBD1 | CATSRGGQLYEQYF | TGTGCCACCAGCAGAGGGGGACAGCTATACGAGCAGTACTTC
TRBJ2-2 | TRBV29-1 | few | . | CSVDSGVNTGELFF | TGCAGCGTTGATAGCGGCGTGAACACCGGGGAGCTGTTTTTT
TRBJ2-4 | TRBV9 | many | . | CASSPEGAQNIQYF | TGTGCCAGCAGCCCCGAAGGGGCGCAGAACATTCAGTACTTC
TRBJ2-1 | TRBV7-7 | many | . | CASSLGRADEQFF | TGTGCTAGCAGCTTGGGCAGGGCTGATGAGCAGTTCTTC
TRBJ1-2 | TRBV2 | . | TRBD1 | CASRRDSNYGYTF | TGTGCCAGCAGGCGGGACAGCAACTATGGCTACACCTTC
TRBJ2-7 | TRBV12-3/TRBV12-4 | few | . | CASMGSTVHEQYF | TGTGCCAGCATGGGGTCTACCGTCCACGAGCAGTACTTC
TRBJ1-5 | TRBV28 | many | . | CASSFIQGPQPQHF | TGTGCCAGCAGTTTCATCCAGGGGCCACAGCCCCAGCATTTT
TRBJ2-7 | TRBV7-9 | few | TRBD1 | CASSPQGESYEQYF | TGTGCCAGCAGCCCCCAGGGGGAATCCTACGAGCAGTACTTC
TRBJ2-1 | TRBV20-1 | . | . | CSATKVSDDEQFF | TGCAGTGCCACTAAAGTCTCGGACGATGAGCAGTTCTTC
TRBJ2-5 | TRBV27 | . | TRBD1 | CASSTGTELGTQYF | TGTGCCAGCAGTACGGGGACAGAGCTCGGGACCCAGTACTTC
TRBJ2-1 | TRBV7-2 | many | TRBD2 | CASSVGLAGGNEQFF | TGTGCCAGCAGCGTAGGACTAGCGGGAGGCAATGAGCAGTTCTTC
TRBJ2-7 | TRBV7-2 | . | TRBD2 | CASSPTLTSGSQGEQYF | TGTGCCAGCAGTCCGACCCTGACTAGCGGGAGTCAAGGCGAGCAGTACTTC
TRBJ2-2 | TRBV28 | . | . | CASSYDWSPGELFF | TGTGCCAGCAGTTATGACTGGTCCCCCGGGGAGCTGTTTTTT
TRBJ1-2 | TRBV27 | many | . | CASSSVNYGYTF | TGTGCCAGCAGCAGTGTTAACTATGGCTACACCTTC
TRBJ2-7 | TRBV5-1 | . | . | CASSLEYLREEQYF | TGCGCCAGCAGCCTGGAATACCTCCGGGAAGAGCAGTACTTC
TRBJ2-1 | TRBV6-2/TRBV6-3 | many | . | CASSYRYSNEQFF | TGTGCCAGCAGTTACCGGTATAGCAATGAGCAGTTCTTC
TRBJ1-1 | TRBV9 | few | . | CASSLTQGGEAFF | TGTGCCAGCAGCCTCACCCAGGGAGGTGAAGCTTTCTTT
TRBJ1-2 | TRBV7-2 | many | . | CASSLGGRLDGYTF | TGTGCCAGCAGCTTGGGGGGGCGTTTAGATGGCTACACCTTC
TRBJ2-7 | TRBV2 | few | . | CASSGAGGEQYF | TGTGCCAGCAGTGGAGCCGGGGGCGAGCAGTACTTC
TRBJ1-3 | TRBV3-1 | . | . | CVSSQARASGNTIYF | TGTGTCAGCAGCCAAGCCAGGGCCTCTGGAAACACCATATATTTT
TRBJ2-7 | TRBV12-3/TRBV12-4 | . | . | CASSLRQGLSYEQYF | TGTGCCAGCAGTTTGAGGCAGGGACTCTCCTACGAGCAGTACTTC
TRBJ2-5 | TRBV7-3 | many | TRBD1 | CASSTGAAETQYF | TGTGCCAGCAGCACAGGGGCTGCGGAGACCCAGTACTTC
TRBJ1-2 | TRBV2 | many | . | CASSEEDYGYTF | TGTGCCAGCAGTGAGGAGGACTATGGCTACACCTTC
TRBJ2-7 | TRBV7-8 | few | TRBD2 | CASSPYRLGIGRYEQYF | TGTGCCAGCAGCCCCTATCGCCTCGGGATCGGGAGGTACGAGCAGTACTTC
TRBJ1-5 | TRBV4-1 | few | . | CASSRVKGQPQHF | TGCGCCAGCAGCCGGGTTAAGGGTCAGCCCCAGCATTTT
TRBJ2-3 | TRBV3-1 | . | TRBD2 | CASSLTSGPSDTQYF | TGTGCCAGCAGCCTCACTAGCGGACCTTCAGATACGCAGTATTTT
TRBJ1-5 | TRBV7-2 | . | . | CASSPGQTNQPQHF | TGTGCCAGCAGCCCCGGACAGACCAATCAGCCCCAGCATTTT
TRBJ1-2 | TRBV5-1 | . | . | CASSPDRRGYTF | TGCGCCAGCAGCCCCGACAGGCGCGGCTACACCTTC
TRBJ1-5 | TRBV12-3/TRBV12-4 | . | . | CASSTTEQPQHF | TGTGCCAGCAGTACCACAGAGCAGCCCCAGCATTTT
TRBJ2-7 | TRBV9 | many | TRBD2 | CASSVGAGAYEQYF | TGTGCCAGCAGCGTAGGAGCGGGAGCCTACGAGCAGTACTTC
TRBJ2-3 | TRBV7-3 | few | . | CASSLKDGPTDTQYF | TGTGCCAGCAGCTTAAAGGATGGTCCCACAGATACGCAGTATTTT
TRBJ2-6 | TRBV6-2/TRBV6-3 | few | . | CASSRGTAGANVLTF | TGTGCCAGCAGCCGCGGGACAGCTGGGGCCAACGTCCTGACTTTC
TRBJ2-1 | TRBV9 | many | . | CASSVQADNEQFF | TGTGCCAGCAGCGTTCAAGCGGACAATGAGCAGTTCTTC
TRBJ1-2 | TRBV9 | many | . | CASSVEGGLDGYTF | TGTGCCAGCAGCGTAGAAGGGGGTTTGGATGGCTACACCTTC